Listed here are 27 T cell receptor beta chains from one sample, sequenced in a study of cytomegalovirus exposure and HLA in healthy donors. PCR amplification relied on 60 Vbeta primers (plus 13 Jbeta primers). TCRdb keeps only in-frame clones here, not all; method: immunoSEQ multiplex PCR. Of 200,000 to 250,000 clones listed, about 75% are singletons. The sample was PBMCs. These receptors originate from a young woman in good health and CMV-seronegative.

The rearrangement joins TRBV13 to TRBJ1-4; D unresolved. Germline assignment: CDR1 PRHDT and CDR2 FYEKMQ (reference sequence). The CDR3 consists of 18 residues. V lost 0 bases, J lost 0 bases, and 14 bases lay in between. The CDR3 here is CASSLGPGKTPTNEKLFF. CDR3 in DNA: TGTGCCAGCAGCTTAGGACCCGGGAAGACCCCAACTAATGAAAAACTGTTTTTT.

This clone has only a few counts. The V call is TRBV6-5, the J call TRBJ2-1; 9 bases are shared with TRBD2. Losses at the gene ends were 9 bases for V and 0 bases for J; bases not matched to a gene: 6. Germline CDR1 reads MNHEY; CDR2 reads SVGAGI. The CDR3 sequence is 15 residues long. The CDR3 sequence: CASSLAGSSYNEQFF. CDR3 in DNA: TGTGCCAGTTCCCTAGCGGGGAGCTCCTACAATGAGCAGTTCTTC.

CDR3 DNA: TGTGACGGCAGCTTAGAACAGGGCCCTCTCTCTGGAAACACCATATATTTT. It specifies CDGSLEQGPLSGNTIYF. The chain couples TRBV13 to TRBJ1-3; perhaps TRBD1 as D (6 bases). Germline V gives CDR1 PRHDT, CDR2 FYEKMQ (reference sequence). The CDR3 is made up of 17 amino acids.

This clone has more than one count but fewer than ten. The V gene is TRBV28, the J gene TRBJ2-7, with 7 bases aligning to TRBD1. J gave up 4 bases and V 4 bases, and 7 bases lay outside the gene matches. CDR3 length: 14 amino acids. In germline, CDR1 is MDHEN, CDR2 SYDVKM. CDR3 nucleotides: TGTGCCAGCAGTTCAAGACAGGGATTGTACGAGCAGTACTTC. Translated: CASSSRQGLYEQYF.

The chain uses TRBV2 and TRBJ2-3, with a weak D call TRBD2 (5 bases). This CDR3 contains 15 residues. Between the trimmed V and J ends, which lost 2 bases and 3 bases, there was a span of 12 bases. Germline-derived CDR1 and CDR2 are SNHLY and FYNNEI. For the CDR3, the DNA is TGTGCCAGCAGTGAAAGAGGGTTTGGTACAGATACGCAGTATTTT. Its translation: CASSERGFGTDTQYF.

This clone was seen a few times. The V and J genes are TRBV6-5 and TRBJ2-7; 12 bases are shared with TRBD2. J lost 6 bases, V lost 5 bases, and 5 bases had no gene match. CDR3 length: 14 amino acids. Germline CDR1 reads MNHEY; CDR2 reads SVGAGI. In nucleotides, the CDR3 is TGTGCCAGCAGTGCTGGGACTAGCGGGCCCGAGCAGTACTTC. It specifies CASSAGTSGPEQYF.

The chain has TRBV30 and TRBJ2-2; unclear D gene. Per the germline V gene, CDR1 is GTSNPN and CDR2 is SVGIG (reference sequence). The length of the CDR3 is 11 residues. V shed 6 bases and J shed 3 bases, with 5 bases lying between them. The CDR3 sequence is CACIHTGELFF. The DNA for the CDR3 is TGTGCCTGTATTCACACCGGGGAGCTGTTTTTT.

The chain uses TRBV5-1 and TRBJ2-3, with TRBD2 identical over 7 bases. This CDR3 contains 15 residues. J was trimmed by 4 bases and V by 5 bases; bases with no gene match: 10. Germline CDR1 and CDR2: SGHRS and YFSETQ. The CDR3 loop is CASSLGVGGADTQYF. DNA for the CDR3: TGCGCCAGCAGTCTCGGGGTTGGGGGGGCAGATACGCAGTATTTT.

For this clone: One junction end disagrees with the germline gene, perhaps due to a read error. This sequence joins TRBV4-1 and TRBJ1-1; the D is unclear. Germline CDR1 reads MGHRA; CDR2 reads YSYEKL. This CDR3 is built from 18 residues. The CDR3 loop is CAISQGEHPTGLTEEAVF. For the CDR3, the DNA is TGCGCCATCAGCCAAGGAGAGCACCCCACTGGACTGACGGAAGAAGCTGTCTTT.

The chain is built from TRBV6-5 and TRBJ2-7; D unclear. The germline V and J ends were trimmed by 4 bases and 2 bases, with 12 bases remaining between them. Germline CDR1 MNHEY, CDR2 SVGAGI. The length of the CDR3 is 14 residues. The CDR3 loop reads CASSSPSETYEQYF. For the CDR3, the DNA is TGTGCCAGCAGTTCCCCCAGCGAGACCTACGAGCAGTACTTC.

This chain links TRBV18 with TRBJ1-4; 8 positions agree with TRBD1. The V and J ends lost 3 bases and 2 bases, in that order; junction bases with no gene match: 5. The CDR3 totals 16 residues. Looked up from germline, CDR1 is KGHSH and CDR2 is LQKENI. CDR3 amino acids: CASSPGQGPTNEKLFF. DNA of the CDR3: TGTGCCAGCTCACCCGGACAGGGACCCACTAATGAAAAACTGTTTTTT.

This chain joins TRBV30 and TRBJ2-7; D unresolved. The germline V and J ends were trimmed by 5 bases and 0 bases, with 20 bases remaining between them. Germline V gene data show CDR1 as GTSNPN and CDR2 as SVGIG (reference sequence). The CDR3 is 16 amino acids. This CDR3 is CAWGESSHHSSYEQYF. CDR3 nucleotides: TGTGCCTGGGGTGAGTCTAGTCATCATAGCTCCTACGAGCAGTACTTC.

This clone came up a few times. The V gene is TRBV11-2, the J gene TRBJ2-7, with TRBD2 as a possible D gene (6 bases). The CDR3 has 13 residues. Trimming pared 3 bases from V and 2 bases from J, leaving 8 bases between. Germline V gene lookup returns CDR1 SGHAT and CDR2 FQNNGV. CDR3 amino acids: CASSLGGTYEQYF. DNA of the CDR3: TGTGCCAGCAGCTTGGGGGGTACCTACGAGCAGTACTTC.

The genes are TRBV2 and TRBJ2-2; TRBD2 matches at 8 bases. The V gene end was trimmed by 8 bases and the J gene end by 4 bases; junction bases not matched to a gene: 21. Germline V lookup: CDR1 SNHLY, CDR2 FYNNEI. The CDR3 extends over 19 amino acids. Here the CDR3 DNA reads TGTGCCAGCCAACAACGAACCGGGACTAGGTTATATGGCACCGGGGAGCTGTTTTTT. This gives the protein CASQQRTGTRLYGTGELFF.

The chain carries TRBV5-1 and TRBJ1-4; 8 bases align to TRBD1. The CDR3 is made up of 15 amino acids. J was trimmed by 4 bases and V by 2 bases; bases with no gene match: 4. The germline V gene has CDR1 SGHRS and CDR2 YFSETQ. CDR3 coding DNA: TGCGCCAGCAGCTTATGGACAGGGATTAATGAAAAACTGTTTTTT. Its protein product is CASSLWTGINEKLFF.

The chain employs TRBV5-4 and TRBJ2-7; possible D gene TRBD2, 5 bases. The CDR3 covers 14 residues. Trimming cost V 1 base and J 0 bases, with 8 bases left between them. Germline V lookup: CDR1 SGHNT, CDR2 YYREEE (reference sequence). CDR3 in amino acids: CASSLRGNSYEQYF. The CDR3 DNA follows: TGTGCCAGCAGCTTGCGAGGGAACTCCTACGAGCAGTACTTC.

The chain joins TRBV9 to TRBJ2-1, with 7 positions matching TRBD1. The CDR3 is 13 amino acids. Germline values: CDR1 SGDLS, CDR2 YYNGEE. Trimming removed 4 bases from V and 3 bases from J; junction bases left unmatched: 1. The CDR3 reads CASSPGGYNEQFF. In nucleotides, the CDR3 is TGTGCCAGCAGCCCAGGGGGCTACAATGAGCAGTTCTTC. The variable domain in full, with the rest retrieved from reference TRBV9 and TRBJ2-1, is DSGVTQTPKHLITATGQRVTLRCSPRSGDLSVYWYQQSLDQGLQFLIQYYNGEERAKGNILERFSAQQFPDLHSELNLSSLELGDSALYFCASSPGGYNEQFFGPGTRLTVL.

The DNA of the CDR3 is TGTGCCAGCAGCTTAGAGAGTCTGGGGGCAAAGAATGAAAAACTGTTTTTT. This gives the protein CASSLESLGAKNEKLFF. The V call is TRBV7-2, the J call TRBJ1-4; D possibly corresponds to TRBD1 (6 bases). The germline V and J ends were trimmed by 1 base and 5 bases, with 17 bases remaining between them. This CDR3 is 17 amino acids long. The V gene's germline CDR1 is SGHTA and CDR2 FQGNSA.

V gene TRBV6-1 combines with J gene TRBJ2-7; 8 bases fit TRBD2. CDR1 is MNHNS and CDR2 is SASEGT in the germline V gene. The CDR3 has 17 residues. With V trimmed by 4 bases and J by 0 bases, 11 bases remained unmatched. CDR3 in amino acids: CASSGIPSGSYSYEQYF. CDR3 sequence (DNA): TGTGCCAGCAGTGGGATCCCGAGCGGGAGTTACTCCTACGAGCAGTACTTC.

The chain employs TRBV18 and TRBJ1-2, with D perhaps TRBD1 (5 bases). V lost 2 bases to trimming and J lost 0 bases, with 16 bases between them. CDR1 and CDR2 (germline): KGHSH, LQKENI. This CDR3 region has 17 residues. The CDR3 coding sequence is TGTGCCAGCTCACCATATCCAGCACAGGCTACTAACTATGGCTACACCTTC. It translates to CASSPYPAQATNYGYTF.

The chain couples TRBV27 to TRBJ1-1; D possibly corresponds to TRBD1 (5 bases). The CDR3 spans 14 residues. Trimming pared 3 bases from V and 2 bases from J, leaving 10 bases between. In germline, CDR1 is MNHEY, CDR2 SMNVEV (reference sequence). For the CDR3, the DNA is TGTGCCAGCAGTTTCGGGGGACTTAACACTGAAGCTTTCTTT. This translates into CASSFGGLNTEAFF.

The chain joins TRBV7-8 to TRBJ1-2; 9 bases fit TRBD1. J gave up 5 bases and V 1 base, and 2 bases lay outside the gene matches. This CDR3 has 14 residues. The germline V gene has CDR1 SGHVS and CDR2 FQNEAQ. CDR3 protein: CASSLVTGGYGYTF. CDR3 nucleotides: TGTGCCAGCAGCTTAGTGACAGGGGGGTATGGCTACACCTTC.

The CDR3 DNA sequence: TGTGCCTGGAATCCAGGGGGCGAGCACTATGGCTACACCTTC. Translating gives CAWNPGGEHYGYTF. The chain employs TRBV30 and TRBJ1-2; TRBD1 aligns across 8 bases. This CDR3 comprises 14 residues. J lost 3 bases, V lost 4 bases, and 7 bases had no gene match. Per the germline V gene, CDR1 is GTSNPN and CDR2 is SVGIG (reference sequence).

The J gene is TRBJ2-5, the V gene TRBV11-3, with TRBD2 as a possible D gene (5 bases). There are 16 residues in the CDR3. In germline, CDR1 is SGHNT, CDR2 YENEEA. V was clipped by 4 bases and J by 2 bases, with 17 bases between them. The CDR3 here is CASSSWGQSGQETQYF. DNA of the CDR3: TGTGCCAGCAGCTCCTGGGGTCAGTCGGGGCAAGAGACCCAGTACTTC.

The sample holds one count of this clone. This chain uses TRBV5-1 with TRBJ2-3; no clear D gene. The CDR3 has 12 residues. V was shortened by 2 bases and J by 5 bases, with 6 bases between the two germline ends. Per the germline V gene, CDR1 is SGHRS and CDR2 is YFSETQ. The CDR3 coding sequence is TGCGCCAGCAGCTTTTCAGGAGATACGCAGTATTTT. Protein sequence: CASSFSGDTQYF.

With respect to this clone: Compared with germline, one end of the junction differs, possibly owing to a read error. The chain recombines TRBV7-9 with TRBJ2-7; D ambiguous. Germline-derived CDR1 and CDR2 are SEHNR and FQNEAQ (reference sequence). The length of the CDR3 is 12 residues. The CDR3 reads CSSSLGVYEQYF. In DNA form, the CDR3 reads TGTTCCAGCAGCTTAGGCGTGTACGAGCAGTACTTC.

The rearrangement uses TRBV5-5 and TRBJ2-7, with 9 bases that match TRBD1. Looked up from germline, CDR1 is SGHKS and CDR2 is YYEKEE (reference sequence). Losses at the gene ends were 1 base for V and 4 bases for J; bases not matched to a gene: 3. This CDR3 comprises 14 residues. In DNA, the CDR3 is TGTGCCAGCAGCTTGCCGGGACAGGGATACGAGCAGTACTTC. Translated, it gives CASSLPGQGYEQYF. Using reference TRBV5-5 and TRBJ2-7 for the parts outside the CDR3, the full variable domain is DAGVTQSPTHLIKTRGQQVTLRCSPISGHKSVSWYQQVLGQGPQFIFQYYEKEERGRGNFPDRFSARQFPNYSSELNVNALLLGDSALYLCASSLPGQGYEQYFGPGTRLTVT.